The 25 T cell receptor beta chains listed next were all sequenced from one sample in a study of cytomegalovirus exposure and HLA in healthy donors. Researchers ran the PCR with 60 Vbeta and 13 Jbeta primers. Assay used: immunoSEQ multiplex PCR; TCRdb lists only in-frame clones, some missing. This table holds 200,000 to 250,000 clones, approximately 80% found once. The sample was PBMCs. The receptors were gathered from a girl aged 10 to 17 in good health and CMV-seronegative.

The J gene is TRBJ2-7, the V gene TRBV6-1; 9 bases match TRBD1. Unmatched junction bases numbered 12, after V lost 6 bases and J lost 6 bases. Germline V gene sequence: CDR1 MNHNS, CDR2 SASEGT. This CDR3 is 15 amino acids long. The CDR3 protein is CASSWPRDRVGEQYF. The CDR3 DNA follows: TGTGCCAGCAGCTGGCCCCGGGACAGGGTAGGCGAGCAGTACTTC.

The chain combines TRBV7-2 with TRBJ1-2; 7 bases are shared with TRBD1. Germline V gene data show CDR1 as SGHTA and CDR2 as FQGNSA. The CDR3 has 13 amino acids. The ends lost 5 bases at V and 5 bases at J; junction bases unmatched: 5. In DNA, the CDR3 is TGTGCCAGCAGCACCACAGGGGTATATGGCTACACCTTC. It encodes CASSTTGVYGYTF.

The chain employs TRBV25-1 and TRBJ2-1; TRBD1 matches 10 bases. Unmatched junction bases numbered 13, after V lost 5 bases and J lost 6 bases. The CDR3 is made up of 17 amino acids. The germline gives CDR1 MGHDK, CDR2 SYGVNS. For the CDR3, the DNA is TGTGCCAGCAGTCCACAGGGACAGGGGCTGGGTAGCAATGAGCAGTTCTTC. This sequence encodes CASSPQGQGLGSNEQFF.

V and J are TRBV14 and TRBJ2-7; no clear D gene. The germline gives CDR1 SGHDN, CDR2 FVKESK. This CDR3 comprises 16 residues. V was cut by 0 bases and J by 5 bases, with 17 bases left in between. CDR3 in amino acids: CASSQDLRLVPHEQYF. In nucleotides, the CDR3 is TGTGCCAGCAGCCAAGATCTGCGGTTGGTTCCTCACGAGCAGTACTTC.

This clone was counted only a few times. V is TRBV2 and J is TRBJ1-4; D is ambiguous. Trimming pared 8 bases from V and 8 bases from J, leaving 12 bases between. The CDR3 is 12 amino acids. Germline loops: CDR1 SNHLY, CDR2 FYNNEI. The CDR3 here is CASRVFEEKLFF. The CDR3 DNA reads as TGTGCCAGCCGAGTGTTCGAAGAAAAACTGTTTTTT.

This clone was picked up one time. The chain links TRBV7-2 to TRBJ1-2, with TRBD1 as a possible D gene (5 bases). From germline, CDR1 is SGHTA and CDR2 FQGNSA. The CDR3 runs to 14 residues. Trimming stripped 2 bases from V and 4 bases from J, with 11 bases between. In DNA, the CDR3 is TGTGCCAGCAGCTTAAACGCAGGGCCCTATGGCTACACCTTC. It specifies CASSLNAGPYGYTF.

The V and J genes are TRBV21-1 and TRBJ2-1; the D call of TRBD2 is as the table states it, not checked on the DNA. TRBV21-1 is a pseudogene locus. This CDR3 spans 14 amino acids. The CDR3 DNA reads TGTGCCAGCAGCAAAGGCGAGGGTGAAAATGAGCAGTTCTTC. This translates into CASSKGEGENEQFF.

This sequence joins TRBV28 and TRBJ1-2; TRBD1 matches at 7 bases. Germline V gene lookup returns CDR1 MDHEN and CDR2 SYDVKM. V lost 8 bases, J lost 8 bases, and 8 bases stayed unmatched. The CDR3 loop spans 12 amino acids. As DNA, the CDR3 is TGTGCCAGCGAGGAGGGGGCATGGGGCTACACCTTC. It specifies CASEEGAWGYTF.

The CDR3 DNA follows: TGTGCCAGCAGCCCTAGGACAGGGTACACTGAAGCTTTCTTT. It specifies CASSPRTGYTEAFF. The genes are TRBV7-9 and TRBJ1-1; 8 bases line up with TRBD1. V was pared by 5 bases and J by 3 bases, with 5 bases of the junction left unmatched. CDR3 length: 14 amino acids. The germline V gene encodes CDR1 SEHNR and CDR2 FQNEAQ (reference sequence).

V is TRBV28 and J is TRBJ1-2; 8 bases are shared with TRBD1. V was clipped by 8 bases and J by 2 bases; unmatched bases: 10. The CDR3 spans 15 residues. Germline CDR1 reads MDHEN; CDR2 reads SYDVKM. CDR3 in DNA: TGTGCCAGCTTTGGACAGGGAACCCGAAACTATGGCTACACCTTC. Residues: CASFGQGTRNYGYTF.

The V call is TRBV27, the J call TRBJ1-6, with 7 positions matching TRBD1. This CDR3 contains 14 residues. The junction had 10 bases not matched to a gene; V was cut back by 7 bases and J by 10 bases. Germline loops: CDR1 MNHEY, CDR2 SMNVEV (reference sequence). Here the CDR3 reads CASTPRQGLSPLHF. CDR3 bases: TGTGCCAGCACCCCTAGACAGGGTCTCTCACCCCTCCACTTT.

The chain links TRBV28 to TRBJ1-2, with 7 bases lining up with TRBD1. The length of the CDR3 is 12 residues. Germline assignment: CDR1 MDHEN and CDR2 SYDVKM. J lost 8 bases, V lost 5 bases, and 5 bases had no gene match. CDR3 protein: CASSVTGTGYTF. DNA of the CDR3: TGTGCCAGCAGTGTGACAGGGACGGGCTACACCTTC.

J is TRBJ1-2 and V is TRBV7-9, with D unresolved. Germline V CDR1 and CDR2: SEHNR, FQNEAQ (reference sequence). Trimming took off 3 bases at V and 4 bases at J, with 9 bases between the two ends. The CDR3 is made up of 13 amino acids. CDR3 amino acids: CASSLWAPYGYTF. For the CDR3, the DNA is TGTGCCAGCAGCTTGTGGGCCCCCTATGGCTACACCTTC.

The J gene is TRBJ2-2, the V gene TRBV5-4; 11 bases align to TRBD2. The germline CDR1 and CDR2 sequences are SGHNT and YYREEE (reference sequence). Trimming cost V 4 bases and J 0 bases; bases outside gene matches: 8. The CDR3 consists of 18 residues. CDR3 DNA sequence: TGTGCCAGCAGCCCTATACTACTAGCGGGAGCGAACACCGGGGAGCTGTTTTTT. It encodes CASSPILLAGANTGELFF.

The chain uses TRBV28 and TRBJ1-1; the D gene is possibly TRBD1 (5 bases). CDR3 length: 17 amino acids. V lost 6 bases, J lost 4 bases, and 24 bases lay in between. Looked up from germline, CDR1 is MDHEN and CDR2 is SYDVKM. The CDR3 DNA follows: TGTGCCAGCAGCCCCACCCAGTACTCAGGGCGCGGCACTGAAGCTTTCTTT. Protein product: CASSPTQYSGRGTEAFF. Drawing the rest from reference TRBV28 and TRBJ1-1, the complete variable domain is DVKVTQSSRYLVKRTGEKVFLECVQDMDHENMFWYRQDPGLGLRLIYFSYDVKMKEKGDIPEGYSVSREKKERFSLILESASTNQTSMYLCASSPTQYSGRGTEAFFGQGTRLTVV.

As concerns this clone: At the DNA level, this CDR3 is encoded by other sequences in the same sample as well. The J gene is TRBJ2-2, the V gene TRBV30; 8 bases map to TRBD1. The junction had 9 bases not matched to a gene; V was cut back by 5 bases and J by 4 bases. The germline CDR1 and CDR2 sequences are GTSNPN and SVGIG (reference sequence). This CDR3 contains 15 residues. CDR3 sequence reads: CAWDRDRPFTGELFF. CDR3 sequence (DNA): TGTGCCTGGGATCGGGACAGGCCGTTCACCGGGGAGCTGTTTTTT.

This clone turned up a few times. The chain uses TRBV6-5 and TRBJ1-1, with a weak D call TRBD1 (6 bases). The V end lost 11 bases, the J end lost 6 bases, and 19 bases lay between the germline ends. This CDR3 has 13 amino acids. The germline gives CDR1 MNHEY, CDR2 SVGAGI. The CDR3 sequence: CAVHSGAYAEAFF. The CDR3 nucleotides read TGTGCCGTCCACTCAGGGGCGTACGCTGAAGCTTTCTTT.

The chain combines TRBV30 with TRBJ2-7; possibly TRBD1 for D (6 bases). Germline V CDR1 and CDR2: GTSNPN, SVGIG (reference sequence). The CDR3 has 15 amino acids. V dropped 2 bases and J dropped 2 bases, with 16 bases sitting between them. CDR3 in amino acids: CAWSSTGHRTYEQYF. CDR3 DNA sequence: TGTGCCTGGAGTTCGACAGGTCACCGCACCTACGAGCAGTACTTC.

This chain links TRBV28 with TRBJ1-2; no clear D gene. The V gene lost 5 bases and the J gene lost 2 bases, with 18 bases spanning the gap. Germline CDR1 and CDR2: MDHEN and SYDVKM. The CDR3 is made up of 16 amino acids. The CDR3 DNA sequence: TGTGCCAGCAGTCCCCTTAAAAGTGCGGGAAACTATGGCTACACCTTC. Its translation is CASSPLKSAGNYGYTF.

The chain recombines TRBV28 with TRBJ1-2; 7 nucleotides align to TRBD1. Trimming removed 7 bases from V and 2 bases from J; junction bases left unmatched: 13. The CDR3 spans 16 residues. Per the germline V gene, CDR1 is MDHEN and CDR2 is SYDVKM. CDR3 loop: CASISPIGGGNYGYTF. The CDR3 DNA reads TGTGCCAGCATCTCCCCAATAGGGGGCGGAAACTATGGCTACACCTTC.

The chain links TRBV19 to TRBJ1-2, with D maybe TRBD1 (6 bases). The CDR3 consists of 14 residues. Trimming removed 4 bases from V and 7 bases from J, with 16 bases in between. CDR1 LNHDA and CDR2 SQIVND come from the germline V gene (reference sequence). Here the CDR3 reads CASSNGQILSGYTF. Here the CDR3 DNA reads TGTGCCAGTAGTAACGGACAGATCCTCAGTGGCTACACCTTC.

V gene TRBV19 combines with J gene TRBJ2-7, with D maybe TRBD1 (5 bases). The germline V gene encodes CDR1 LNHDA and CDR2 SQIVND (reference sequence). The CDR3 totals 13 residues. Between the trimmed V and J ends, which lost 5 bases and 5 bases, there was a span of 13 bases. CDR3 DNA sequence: TGTGCCAGTAGTTGGCAGGGTAGGGACGAGCAGTACTTC. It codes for CASSWQGRDEQYF. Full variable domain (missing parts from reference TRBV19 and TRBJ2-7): DGGITQSPKYLFRKEGQNVTLSCEQNLNHDAMYWYRQDPGQGLRLIYYSQIVNDFQKGDIAEGYSVSREKKESFPLTVTSAQKNPTAFYLCASSWQGRDEQYFGPGTRLTVT.

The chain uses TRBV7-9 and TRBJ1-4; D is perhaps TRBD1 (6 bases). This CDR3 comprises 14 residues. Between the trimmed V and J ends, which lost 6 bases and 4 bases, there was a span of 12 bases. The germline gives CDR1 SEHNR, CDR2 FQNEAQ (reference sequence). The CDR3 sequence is CASSQRQVNEKLFF. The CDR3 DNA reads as TGTGCCAGCAGTCAGAGACAGGTTAATGAAAAACTGTTTTTT.

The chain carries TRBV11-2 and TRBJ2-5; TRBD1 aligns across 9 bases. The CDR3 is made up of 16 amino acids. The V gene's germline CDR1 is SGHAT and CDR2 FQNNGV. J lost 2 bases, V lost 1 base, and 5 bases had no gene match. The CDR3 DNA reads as TGTGCCAGCAGCTTAGTACAGGGGGCTTTACAAGAGACCCAGTACTTC. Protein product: CASSLVQGALQETQYF.

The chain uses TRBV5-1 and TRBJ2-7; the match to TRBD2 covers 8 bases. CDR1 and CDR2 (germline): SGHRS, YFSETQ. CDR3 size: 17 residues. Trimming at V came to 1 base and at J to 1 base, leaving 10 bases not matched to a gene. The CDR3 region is CASSLISLRGESYEQYF. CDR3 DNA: TGCGCCAGCAGCTTGATATCCTTGCGGGGGGAATCCTACGAGCAGTACTTC.